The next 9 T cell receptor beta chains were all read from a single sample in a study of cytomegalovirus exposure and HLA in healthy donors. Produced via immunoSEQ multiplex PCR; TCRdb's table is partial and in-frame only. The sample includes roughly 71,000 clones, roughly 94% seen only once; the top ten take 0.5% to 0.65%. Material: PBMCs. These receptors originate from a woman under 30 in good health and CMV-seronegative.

The CDR3 DNA reads as TGTGCCAGCAGTTCGGCCGGGACAGGCGACCGGGAGCTGTTTTTT. This codes for CASSSAGTGDRELFF. V gene TRBV28 combines with J gene TRBJ2-2; 8 positions match TRBD1. The CDR3 consists of 15 residues. Looked up from germline, CDR1 is MDHEN and CDR2 is SYDVKM. V lost 4 bases and J lost 9; bases outside the gene matches: 10.

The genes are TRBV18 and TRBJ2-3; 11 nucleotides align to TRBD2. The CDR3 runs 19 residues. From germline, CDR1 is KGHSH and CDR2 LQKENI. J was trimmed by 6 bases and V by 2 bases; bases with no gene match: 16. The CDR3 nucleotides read TGTGCCAGCTCACCAAGTCGGGAACTAGCGGGGGCCCACAGGGATACGCAGTATTTT. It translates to CASSPSRELAGAHRDTQYF.

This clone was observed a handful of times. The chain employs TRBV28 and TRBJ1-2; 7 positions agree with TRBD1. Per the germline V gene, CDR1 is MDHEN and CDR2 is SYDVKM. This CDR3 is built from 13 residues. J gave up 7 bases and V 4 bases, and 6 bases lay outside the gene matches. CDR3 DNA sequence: TGTGCCAGCAGTTCTCGTAACAGGGGTGGCTACACCTTC. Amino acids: CASSSRNRGGYTF.

In DNA, the CDR3 is TGTGCCAGCAGCCCGGTCAGGGGCGGCACCGGGGAGCTGTTTTTT. Its protein is CASSPVRGGTGELFF. The chain uses TRBV7-2 and TRBJ2-2; tentatively, D is TRBD1 (6 bases). This CDR3 has 15 residues. The V end lost 5 bases, the J end lost 4 bases, and 14 bases lay between the germline ends. Germline V lookup: CDR1 SGHTA, CDR2 FQGNSA.

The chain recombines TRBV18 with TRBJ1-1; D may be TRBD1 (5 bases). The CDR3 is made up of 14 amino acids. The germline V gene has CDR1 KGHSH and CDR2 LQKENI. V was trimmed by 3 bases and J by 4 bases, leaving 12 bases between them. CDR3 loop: CASSPSGSGTEAFF. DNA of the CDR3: TGTGCCAGCTCACCCTCAGGGTCGGGCACTGAAGCTTTCTTT. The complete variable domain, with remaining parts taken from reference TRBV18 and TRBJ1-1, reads NAGVMQNPRHLVRRRGQEARLRCSPMKGHSHVYWYRQLPEEGLKFMVYLQKENIIDESGMPKERFSAEFPKEGPSILRIQQVVRGDSAAYFCASSPSGSGTEAFFGQGTRLTVV.

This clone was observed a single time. CDR3 in DNA: TGTGCCAGCAGCTTATATCTGGGCGTGGATCGTGGCTACACCTTC. Protein sequence: CASSLYLGVDRGYTF. The chain is built from TRBV7-2 and TRBJ1-2, with D hard to call. The V gene's germline CDR1 is SGHTA and CDR2 FQGNSA. With 2 bases removed from V and 7 bases from J, the gap between germline ends came to 17 bases. The CDR3 length is 15 residues. The entire variable domain, with the rest obtained from reference TRBV7-2 and TRBJ1-2, is as follows: GAGVSQSPSNKVTEKGKDVELRCDPISGHTALYWYRQSLGQGLEFLIYFQGNSAPDKSGLPSDRFSAERTGGSVSTLTIQRTQQEDSAVYLCASSLYLGVDRGYTFGSGTRLTVV.

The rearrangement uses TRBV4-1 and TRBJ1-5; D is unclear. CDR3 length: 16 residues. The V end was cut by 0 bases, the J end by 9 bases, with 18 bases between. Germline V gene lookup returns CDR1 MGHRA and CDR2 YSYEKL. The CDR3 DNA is TGCGCCAGCAGCCAAGATCCAGGCCCGGGTGGAGGGCCCCAGCATTTT. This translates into CASSQDPGPGGGPQHF.

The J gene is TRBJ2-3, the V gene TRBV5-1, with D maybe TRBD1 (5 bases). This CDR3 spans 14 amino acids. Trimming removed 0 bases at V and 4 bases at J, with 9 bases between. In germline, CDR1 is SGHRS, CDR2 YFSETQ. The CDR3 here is CASSLGTTPDTQYF. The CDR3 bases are TGCGCCAGCAGCTTGGGGACAACTCCAGATACGCAGTATTTT.

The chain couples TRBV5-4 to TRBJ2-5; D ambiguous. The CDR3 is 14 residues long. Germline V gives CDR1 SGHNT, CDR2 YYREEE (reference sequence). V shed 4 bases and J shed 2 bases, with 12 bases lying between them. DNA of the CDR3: TGTGCCAGCAGCGGTGCGACTTCTCAAGAGACCCAGTACTTC. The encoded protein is CASSGATSQETQYF.